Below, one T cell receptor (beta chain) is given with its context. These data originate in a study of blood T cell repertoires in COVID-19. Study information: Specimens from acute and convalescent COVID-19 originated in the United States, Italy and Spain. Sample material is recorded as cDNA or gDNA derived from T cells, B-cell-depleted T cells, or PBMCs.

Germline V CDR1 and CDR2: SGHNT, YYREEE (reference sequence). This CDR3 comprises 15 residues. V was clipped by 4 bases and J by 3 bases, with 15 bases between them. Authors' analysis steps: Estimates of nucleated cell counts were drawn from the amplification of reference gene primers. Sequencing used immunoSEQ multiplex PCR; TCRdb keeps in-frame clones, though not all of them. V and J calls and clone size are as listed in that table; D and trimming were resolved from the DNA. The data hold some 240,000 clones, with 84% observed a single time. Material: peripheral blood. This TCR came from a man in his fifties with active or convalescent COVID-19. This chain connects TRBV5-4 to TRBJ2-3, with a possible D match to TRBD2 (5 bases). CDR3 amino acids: CASSPVGVPTDTQYF. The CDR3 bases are TGTGCCAGCAGCCCGGTGGGAGTCCCTACAGATACGCAGTATTTT.